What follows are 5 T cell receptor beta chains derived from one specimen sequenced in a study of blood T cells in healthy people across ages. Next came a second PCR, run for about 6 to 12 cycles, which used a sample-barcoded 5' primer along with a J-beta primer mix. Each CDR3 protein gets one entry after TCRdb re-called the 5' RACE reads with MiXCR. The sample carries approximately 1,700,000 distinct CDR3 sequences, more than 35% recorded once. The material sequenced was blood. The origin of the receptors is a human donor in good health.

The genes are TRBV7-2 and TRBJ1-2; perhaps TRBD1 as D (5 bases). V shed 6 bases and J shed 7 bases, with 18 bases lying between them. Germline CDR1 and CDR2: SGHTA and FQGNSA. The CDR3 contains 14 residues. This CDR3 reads CASSPATGVLGYTF. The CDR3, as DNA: TGTGCCAGCAGTCCTGCGACGGGGGTCCTTGGCTACACCTTC.

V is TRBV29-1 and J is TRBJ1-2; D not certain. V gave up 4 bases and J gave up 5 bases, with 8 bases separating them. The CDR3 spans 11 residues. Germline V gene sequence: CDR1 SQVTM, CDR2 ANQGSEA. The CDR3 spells CSVARSYGYTF. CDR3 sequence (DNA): TGCAGCGTTGCCAGATCGTATGGCTACACCTTC.

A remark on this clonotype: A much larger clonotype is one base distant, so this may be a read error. The CDR3 DNA is TGCAGCGGTATAATACAAGAGACCCAGTTCTTC. Protein: CSGIIQETQFF. J is TRBJ2-5 and V is TRBV29-1; D not resolved. Near its end, the DNA agrees better with TRBJ2-1, so the J call may be wrong. This CDR3 spans 11 amino acids. The germline V gene encodes CDR1 SQVTM and CDR2 ANQGSEA.

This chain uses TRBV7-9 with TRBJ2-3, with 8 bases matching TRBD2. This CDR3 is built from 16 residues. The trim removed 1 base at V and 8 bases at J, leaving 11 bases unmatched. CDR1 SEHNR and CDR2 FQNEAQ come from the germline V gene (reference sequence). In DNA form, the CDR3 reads TGTGCCAGCAGCTTAGAATACTGGCGGGAGGCATCTACGCAGTATTTT. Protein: CASSLEYWREASTQYF.

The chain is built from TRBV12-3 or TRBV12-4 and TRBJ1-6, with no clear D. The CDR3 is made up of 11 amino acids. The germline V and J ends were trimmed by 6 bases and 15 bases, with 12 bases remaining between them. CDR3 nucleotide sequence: TGTGCCAGCAGGTTTGACCTCAGCCTCCACTTT. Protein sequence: CASRFDLSLHF.